A selection of T cell receptor beta chains follows, all from one sample in a study of blood T cell repertoires in COVID-19. Only in-frame clones appear in the TCRdb table, and some are missing; sequencing was by immunoSEQ multiplex PCR. Of about 280,000 clones in the sample, 85% to 90% were seen once. The specimen was peripheral blood. These receptors were obtained from a man aged 35 to 55 with acute or convalescent COVID-19. Both conserved end residues are part of each CDR3. D genes are given only for firm matches.

D gene: -; J gene: TRBJ2-7; V gene: TRBV20-1; CDR3 protein: CSASSRSYEQYF
D gene: -; J gene: TRBJ1-4; V gene: TRBV3-1/TRBV3-2; CDR3 protein: CASRKPGNEKLFF
D gene: -; J gene: TRBJ1-1; V gene: TRBV2; CDR3 protein: CASSMGARTEAFF
D gene: -; J gene: TRBJ2-4; V gene: TRBV19; CDR3 protein: CASSPGLQVAKNIQYF
D gene: -; J gene: TRBJ1-2; V gene: TRBV29-1; CDR3 protein: CSVVVGTGWDYGYTF
D gene: TRBD1; J gene: TRBJ1-6; V gene: TRBV15; CDR3 protein: CATSKTGSNSPLHF
D gene: -; J gene: TRBJ1-1; V gene: TRBV18; CDR3 protein: CASSLSVNTEAFF
D gene: -; J gene: TRBJ2-3; V gene: TRBV12-5; CDR3 protein: CASGSYTGDTQYF
D gene: TRBD1; J gene: TRBJ1-2; V gene: TRBV2; CDR3 protein: CASSGGQGNNYGYTF
D gene: TRBD1; J gene: TRBJ1-1; V gene: TRBV18; CDR3 protein: CASSFRTGATEAFF
D gene: TRBD2; J gene: TRBJ2-2; V gene: TRBV12-3/TRBV12-4; CDR3 protein: CASSLRGTGELFF
D gene: TRBD1; J gene: TRBJ2-2; V gene: TRBV5-1; CDR3 protein: CASSLGQGVSGELFF
D gene: TRBD1; J gene: TRBJ2-7; V gene: TRBV12-3/TRBV12-4; CDR3 protein: CASSLGDRVKYF
D gene: -; J gene: TRBJ1-5; V gene: TRBV12-2; CDR3 protein: CASRRRTDSNQPQHF
D gene: -; J gene: TRBJ1-1; V gene: TRBV7-2; CDR3 protein: CASSLAPGLGTEAFF
D gene: -; J gene: TRBJ2-2; V gene: TRBV3-1/TRBV3-2; CDR3 protein: CASSPRDTSTGELFF
D gene: -; J gene: TRBJ2-1; V gene: TRBV9; CDR3 protein: CASSVAQSGGPGHGQFF
D gene: TRBD1; J gene: TRBJ1-2; V gene: TRBV28; CDR3 protein: CASTRDSDYGYTF
D gene: TRBD1; J gene: TRBJ2-1; V gene: TRBV13; CDR3 protein: CASSLRDRGNEQFF
D gene: TRBD1; J gene: TRBJ1-4; V gene: TRBV6-6; CDR3 protein: CASSYKGQEEKLFF
D gene: TRBD1; J gene: TRBJ2-3; V gene: TRBV5-1; CDR3 protein: CASSLDRPTDTQYF
D gene: -; J gene: TRBJ2-7; V gene: TRBV6-5; CDR3 protein: CASSLVAGTYEQYF
D gene: -; J gene: TRBJ2-7; V gene: TRBV5-1; CDR3 protein: CASSLLAGASYEQYF
D gene: -; J gene: TRBJ2-3; V gene: TRBV21-1; CDR3 protein: CASSKGPLADLCSTDTQYF
D gene: -; J gene: TRBJ2-3; V gene: TRBV2; CDR3 protein: CASDRTGHSITDTQYF
D gene: -; J gene: TRBJ1-1; V gene: TRBV12-3/TRBV12-4; CDR3 protein: CASSPNLNTEAFF
D gene: -; J gene: TRBJ1-2; V gene: TRBV24-1; CDR3 protein: CATSEGADTLYGYTF
D gene: TRBD1; J gene: TRBJ1-1; V gene: TRBV5-1; CDR3 protein: CASSLERDSRRAFTEAFF
D gene: -; J gene: TRBJ1-2; V gene: TRBV10-3; CDR3 protein: CAISVLGGSGYTF